A single sample gave rise to the 25 T cell receptor beta chains below, sequenced in a study of T cells in severe cutaneous drug reactions. Libraries were made by iRepertoire multiplex PCR with TCR subtype-specific primers for bulk and single-cell sequencing. TCRdb re-called the multiplex PCR reads and gives one entry per CDR3 protein, without DNA. The sample shows roughly 5,500 distinct CDR3 sequences, and approximately 15% sits with its ten largest clones. Carbamazepine had induced Stevens-Johnson syndrome or toxic epidermal necrolysis in the sequenced donors. Material for sequencing was PBMCs. The receptor source for this set is a human donor with a severe cutaneous adverse drug reaction.

This clonotype ranks as medium-sized (0.01 to 0.1%) in terms of frequency. The rearrangement links TRBV27 to TRBJ2-3. The CDR3 loop spans 14 amino acids. CDR1 and CDR2 from the germline V gene are MNHEY and SMNVEV (reference sequence). CDR3 loop: CASSPTRGADTQYF.

The chain recombines TRBV7-6 with TRBJ2-1; lacking DNA, the TRBD2 call made by TCRdb goes unchecked. The CDR3 runs to 17 residues. Germline loops: CDR1 SGHVS, CDR2 FNYEAQ. The CDR3 spells CASSLEFGGGPLDEQFF.

This CDR3 reads CASSSSGTGINYGYTF. The chain couples TRBV13 to TRBJ1-2; checking the TCRdb D call of TRBD1 is not possible without DNA. This CDR3 is 16 amino acids long. In germline, CDR1 is PRHDT, CDR2 FYEKMQ (reference sequence).

The chain employs TRBV5-1 and TRBJ2-5; TCRdb indicates TRBD1, and absent DNA this call remains unverified. The CDR3 covers 16 residues. Germline-derived CDR1 and CDR2 are SGHRS and YFSETQ. The CDR3 here is CASSSNPRGQEETQYF.

This chain links TRBV5-6 with TRBJ2-2. Germline CDR1 is SGHDT and CDR2 is YYEEEE. This CDR3 spans 15 amino acids. The CDR3: CASSLGDGNTGELFF.

This clonotype is deemed medium-sized (0.01 to 0.1%) by its frequency. V usage is TRBV27 and J usage is TRBJ1-1; TCRdb indicates TRBD1, and absent DNA this call remains unverified. Germline values: CDR1 MNHEY, CDR2 SMNVEV (reference sequence). This CDR3 spans 12 amino acids. CDR3 protein: CASSGGGTEAFF.

By frequency, this clonotype is medium-sized. The rearrangement links TRBV6-1 to TRBJ1-1; TCRdb returns TRBD1, unconfirmable since there is no DNA. CDR3 length: 15 amino acids. The germline gives CDR1 MNHNS, CDR2 SASEGT. The CDR3 spells CASSEGTGAATEAFF.

The chain uses TRBV6-1 and TRBJ1-4. Germline CDR1 reads MNHNS; CDR2 reads SASEGT. The CDR3 totals 15 residues. CDR3 sequence reads: CASSSGPLANEKLFF.

The CDR3 reads CASSLGGRGGYNEQFF. This chain links TRBV5-4 with TRBJ2-1; absent DNA, TCRdb's TRBD2 call cannot be checked. The CDR3 contains 16 residues. Germline CDR1 and CDR2: SGHNT and YYREEE (reference sequence).

The chain couples TRBV13 to TRBJ2-1; absent DNA, TCRdb's TRBD2 call cannot be checked. Germline loops: CDR1 PRHDT, CDR2 FYEKMQ (reference sequence). The CDR3 has 14 residues. CDR3 loop: CASSFSGEYNEQFF.

V is TRBV4-1 and J is TRBJ2-3; TCRdb picks TRBD2, but there is no DNA to check that call. CDR3 length: 17 residues. Germline V gives CDR1 MGHRA, CDR2 YSYEKL. This CDR3 is CASSQLTGLAGADTQYF.

The chain carries TRBV6-1 and TRBJ2-1; with no DNA, the TCRdb D assignment of TRBD2 cannot be verified. Germline V gives CDR1 MNHNS, CDR2 SASEGT. The CDR3 has 16 residues. The CDR3 loop is CASRETLAASYNEQFF.

V is TRBV20-1 and J is TRBJ2-5. The length of the CDR3 is 13 residues. Germline CDR1 is DFQATT and CDR2 is SNEGSKA (reference sequence). CDR3 sequence: CSARDANSETQYF.

The V call is TRBV19, the J call TRBJ2-1; absent DNA, TCRdb's TRBD1 call cannot be checked. The V gene's germline CDR1 is LNHDA and CDR2 SQIVND (reference sequence). This CDR3 region has 15 residues. CDR3 in amino acids: CASSIGGTGGSEQFF.

The chain employs TRBV3-1 and TRBJ2-2; TCRdb's D call, TRBD2, is unchecked because there is no DNA. The CDR3 covers 19 residues. Germline CDR1 and CDR2: LGHDT and YNNKEL (reference sequence). The CDR3 is CASSQDALGLAVNTGELFF.

This clonotype is identified as medium-sized from frequency. The chain uses TRBV4-3 and TRBJ2-3; TCRdb's D call, TRBD2, is unchecked because there is no DNA. Germline CDR1 LGHNA, CDR2 YSLEER. The CDR3 is made up of 16 amino acids. CDR3 in amino acids: CASSQDSAGRTDTQYF.

In terms of frequency, this clonotype is medium-sized (0.01 to 0.1%). The rearrangement joins TRBV27 to TRBJ2-2; TCRdb's D gene call, TRBD2, goes unchecked for lack of DNA. The CDR3 consists of 14 residues. Germline-derived CDR1 and CDR2 are MNHEY and SMNVEV (reference sequence). CDR3 residues: CASSLAGYTGELFF.

This chain connects TRBV10-3 to TRBJ2-1; the D call of TRBD2 rests on TCRdb alone, since no DNA is present to check it. CDR1 and CDR2 from the germline V gene are ENHRY and SYGVKD. The CDR3 extends over 15 amino acids. CDR3 residues: CAISDASGGYREQFF.

This clonotype is labeled medium-sized (0.01 to 0.1%) based on frequency. This chain links TRBV28 with TRBJ1-1. This CDR3 has 11 residues. Germline V gives CDR1 MDHEN, CDR2 SYDVKM. CDR3 protein: CASDANTEAFF.

J is TRBJ2-1 and V is TRBV12-3 or TRBV12-4; lacking DNA, the TRBD2 call made by TCRdb goes unchecked. CDR3 length: 18 amino acids. The CDR3 spells CASSSGTSGGLSYNEQFF.

This chain uses TRBV29-1 with TRBJ2-1; no DNA is available, so the TRBD2 call from TCRdb remains unchecked. CDR3 length: 14 residues. Germline-derived CDR1 and CDR2 are SQVTM and ANQGSEA. This CDR3 is CSVTSGRDYNEQFF.

The J gene is TRBJ2-1, the V gene TRBV9; TCRdb's assignment of TRBD1 cannot be checked, as there is no DNA. CDR3 size: 15 residues. Looked up from germline, CDR1 is SGDLS and CDR2 is YYNGEE. CDR3 sequence reads: CASSLGQNSYNEQFF. The full variable domain, completed using reference TRBV9 and TRBJ2-1, is DSGVTQTPKHLITATGQRVTLRCSPRSGDLSVYWYQQSLDQGLQFLIQYYNGEERAKGNILERFSAQQFPDLHSELNLSSLELGDSALYFCASSLGQNSYNEQFFGPGTRLTVL.

The genes are TRBV7-9 and TRBJ2-3. Looked up from germline, CDR1 is SEHNR and CDR2 is FQNEAQ (reference sequence). The CDR3 length is 15 residues. The CDR3 sequence is CASSLLSDRTDTQYF.

The chain is built from TRBV18 and TRBJ1-1; checking the TCRdb D call of TRBD1 is not possible without DNA. There are 17 residues in the CDR3. The germline V gene has CDR1 KGHSH and CDR2 LQKENI. CDR3 protein: CASSPYSGTGWSTEAFF. The variable domain in full, completed from reference TRBV18 and TRBJ1-1, reads NAGVMQNPRHLVRRRGQEARLRCSPMKGHSHVYWYRQLPEEGLKFMVYLQKENIIDESGMPKERFSAEFPKEGPSILRIQQVVRGDSAAYFCASSPYSGTGWSTEAFFGQGTRLTVV.

This clonotype counts as medium-sized by frequency. The chain carries TRBV2 and TRBJ1-1; the D call from TCRdb, TRBD1, cannot be confirmed without DNA. Germline values: CDR1 SNHLY, CDR2 FYNNEI. The CDR3 is made up of 13 amino acids. CDR3 region: CASSVQGFTEAFF.